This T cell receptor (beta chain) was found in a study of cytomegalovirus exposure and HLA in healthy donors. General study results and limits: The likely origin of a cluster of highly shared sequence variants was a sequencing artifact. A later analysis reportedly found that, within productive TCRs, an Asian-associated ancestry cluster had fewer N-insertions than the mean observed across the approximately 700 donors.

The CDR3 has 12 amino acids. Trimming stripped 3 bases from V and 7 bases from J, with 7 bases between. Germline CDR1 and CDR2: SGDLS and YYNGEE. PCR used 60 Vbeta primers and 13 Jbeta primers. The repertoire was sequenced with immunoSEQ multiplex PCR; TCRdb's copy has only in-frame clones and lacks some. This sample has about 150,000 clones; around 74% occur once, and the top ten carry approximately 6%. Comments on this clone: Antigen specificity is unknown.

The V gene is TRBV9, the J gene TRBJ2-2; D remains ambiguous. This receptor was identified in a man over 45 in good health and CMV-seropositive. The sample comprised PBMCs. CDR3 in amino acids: CASSGGLGELFF. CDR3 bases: TGTGCCAGCAGCGGCGGCCTCGGGGAGCTGTTTTTT.